The 5 T cell receptor beta chains below come from one sample, sequenced in a study of T cell repertoires in ileal Crohn's disease. The data were produced by immunoSEQ multiplex PCR, yet TCRdb's version contains in-frame clones alone and is incomplete. This sample carries approximately 27,000 clones, roughly three quarters of them seen once, and the ten largest clones take roughly 5.5%. Sequenced input: ileal tissue. The receptors come from an adult with Crohn's disease.

The gene calls are TRBV7-8 and TRBJ1-6; a weak D match, TRBD1 (6 bases). Looked up from germline, CDR1 is SGHVS and CDR2 is FQNEAQ. V was clipped by 2 bases and J by 7 bases, with 9 bases between them. The CDR3 is 14 residues long. The CDR3 reads CASSLLTGNSPLHF. DNA of the CDR3: TGTGCCAGCAGCTTATTGACAGGAAATTCACCCCTCCACTTT. The full variable domain, rest sourced from reference TRBV7-8 and TRBJ1-6, is GAGVSQSPRYKVAKRGQDVALRCDPISGHVSLFWYQQALGQGPEFLTYFQNEAQLDKSGLPSDRFFAERPEGSVSTLKIQRTQQEDSAVYLCASSLLTGNSPLHFGNGTRLTVT.

V gene TRBV5-1 combines with J gene TRBJ2-2, with 8 bases identical to TRBD2. The trim removed 8 bases at V and 1 base at J, leaving 7 bases unmatched. CDR3 size: 15 residues. Per germline, CDR1 SGHRS and CDR2 YFSETQ. The chain's CDR3 is CASTSGDLNTGELFF. Here the CDR3 DNA reads TGCGCCAGTACTAGCGGCGACTTGAACACCGGGGAGCTGTTTTTT.

V usage is TRBV19 and J usage is TRBJ2-3, with no clear D. Trimming removed 4 bases at V and 6 bases at J, with 11 bases between. This CDR3 region has 13 residues. Looked up from germline, CDR1 is LNHDA and CDR2 is SQIVND (reference sequence). The chain's CDR3 is CASSKPPLDTQYF. DNA of the CDR3: TGTGCCAGTAGTAAGCCCCCCCTGGATACGCAGTATTTT.

The gene calls are TRBV6-1 and TRBJ1-5; D unclear. CDR1 is MNHNS, CDR2 SASEGT, per germline. The CDR3 is 14 amino acids. V lost 6 bases and J lost 0, with 9 bases in between. The CDR3 coding sequence is TGTGCCAGCAGGCTACAGTATAGCAATCAGCCCCAGCATTTT. It codes for CASRLQYSNQPQHF.

This chain uses TRBV30 with TRBJ1-2, with TRBD1 matching 8 bases. Germline V lookup: CDR1 GTSNPN, CDR2 SVGIG (reference sequence). The length of the CDR3 is 16 residues. Trimming at V came to 2 bases and at J to 8 bases, leaving 16 bases not matched to a gene. The CDR3 DNA follows: TGTGCCTGGAGTCCCTGGACAGGGTCCTCTGTCGGCGGCTACACCTTC. This codes for CAWSPWTGSSVGGYTF.